Described below is a single T cell receptor (beta chain) sequence and its context. The CDR3 has 12 residues. Germline CDR1 DFQATT, CDR2 SNEGSKA (reference sequence). Following a re-call of the 5' RACE reads, TCRdb has one entry per CDR3 protein and lacks DNA. Its clone listing holds roughly 380,000 distinct CDR3 sequences. The sample is drawn from a study of T cells expressing NK-cell markers. The gene calls are TRBV20-1 and TRBJ2-1; the D gene TCRdb calls, TRBD1, cannot be checked with no DNA. The sequence came from a man aged 18-70 years in good health. The sample was blood T cells: a sorted CD56 or NKG2C T cell subset, CD4+ or CD8+ T cells, or bulk PBMC T cells (not recorded which). The CDR3 spells CSATDRAGEQFF.